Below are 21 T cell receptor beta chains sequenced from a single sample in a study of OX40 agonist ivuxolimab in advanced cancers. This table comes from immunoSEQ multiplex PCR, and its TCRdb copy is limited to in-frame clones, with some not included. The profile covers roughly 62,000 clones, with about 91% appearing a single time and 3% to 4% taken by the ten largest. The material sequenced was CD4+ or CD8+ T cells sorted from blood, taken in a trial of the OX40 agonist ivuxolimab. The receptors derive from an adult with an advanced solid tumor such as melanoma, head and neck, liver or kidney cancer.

As DNA, the CDR3 is TGTGCCAGCAAGCCTGGGACAGGGGGAAATCAGCCCCAGCATTTT. Translation: CASKPGTGGNQPQHF. This chain joins TRBV6-6 and TRBJ1-5; 11 bases are a match to TRBD1. CDR1 and CDR2 (germline): MNHNY, SVGAGI (reference sequence). CDR3 length equals 15 residues. Losses at the gene ends were 7 bases for V and 4 bases for J; bases not matched to a gene: 6.

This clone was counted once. This CDR3 is CASSQVGVAGPSTDTQYF. CDR3 coding DNA: TGCGCCAGCAGCCAAGTCGGGGTAGCGGGACCTAGCACAGATACGCAGTATTTT. The chain uses TRBV4-1 and TRBJ2-3; 8 bases line up with TRBD2. V was pared by 1 base and J by 0 bases, with 9 bases of the junction left unmatched. CDR1 and CDR2 (germline): MGHRA, YSYEKL. This CDR3 is built from 18 residues.

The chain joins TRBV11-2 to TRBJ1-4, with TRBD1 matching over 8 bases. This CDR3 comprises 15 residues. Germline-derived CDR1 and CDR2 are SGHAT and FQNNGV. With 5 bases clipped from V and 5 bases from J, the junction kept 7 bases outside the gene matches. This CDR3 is CASSLTGTGNEKLFF. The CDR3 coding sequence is TGTGCCAGCAGCCTGACCGGGACAGGCAATGAAAAACTGTTTTTT. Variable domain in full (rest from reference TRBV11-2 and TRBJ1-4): EAGVAQSPRYKIIEKRQSVAFWCNPISGHATLYWYQQILGQGPKLLIQFQNNGVVDDSQLPKDRFSAERLKGVDSTLKIQPAKLEDSAVYLCASSLTGTGNEKLFFGSGTQLSVL.

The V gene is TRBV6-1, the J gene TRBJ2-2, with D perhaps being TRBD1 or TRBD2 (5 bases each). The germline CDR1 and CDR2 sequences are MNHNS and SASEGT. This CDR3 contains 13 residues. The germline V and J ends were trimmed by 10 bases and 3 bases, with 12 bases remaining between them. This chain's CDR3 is CATGLSDTGELFF. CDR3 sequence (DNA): TGTGCCACGGGGCTGAGCGACACCGGGGAGCTGTTTTTT.

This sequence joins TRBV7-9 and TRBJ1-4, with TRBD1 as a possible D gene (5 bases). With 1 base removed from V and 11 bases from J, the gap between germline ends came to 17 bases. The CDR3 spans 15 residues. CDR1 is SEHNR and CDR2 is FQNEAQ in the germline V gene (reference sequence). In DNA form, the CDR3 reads TGTGCCAGCAGCTTAGAACTGGGGTTGGCAGGGAAACTGTTTTTT. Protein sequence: CASSLELGLAGKLFF. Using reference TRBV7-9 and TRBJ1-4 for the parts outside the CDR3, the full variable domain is DTGVSQNPRHKITKRGQNVTFRCDPISEHNRLYWYRQTLGQGPEFLTYFQNEAQLEKSRLLSDRFSAERPKGSFSTLEIQRTEQGDSAMYLCASSLELGLAGKLFFGSGTQLSVL.

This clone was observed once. CDR3 in DNA: TGTGCCACCATGACAGCGTACCAAGAGACCCAGTACTTC. As protein: CATMTAYQETQYF. The rearrangement joins TRBV6-1 to TRBJ2-5; possibly TRBD1 for D (5 bases). The V end was cut by 10 bases, the J end by 0 bases, with 12 bases between. The CDR3 extends over 13 amino acids. In germline, CDR1 is MNHNS, CDR2 SASEGT.

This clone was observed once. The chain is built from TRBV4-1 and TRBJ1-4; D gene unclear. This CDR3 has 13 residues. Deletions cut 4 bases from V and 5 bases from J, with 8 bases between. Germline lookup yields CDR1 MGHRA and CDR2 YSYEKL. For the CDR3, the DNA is TGCGCCAGCAGCCCGGGTCTCAATGAAAAACTGTTTTTT. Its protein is CASSPGLNEKLFF.

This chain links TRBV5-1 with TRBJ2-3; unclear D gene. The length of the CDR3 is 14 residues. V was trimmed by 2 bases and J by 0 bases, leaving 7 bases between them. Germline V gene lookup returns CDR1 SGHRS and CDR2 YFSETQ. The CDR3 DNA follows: TGCGCCAGCAGCTTAGAGACTAGCACAGATACGCAGTATTTT. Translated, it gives CASSLETSTDTQYF.

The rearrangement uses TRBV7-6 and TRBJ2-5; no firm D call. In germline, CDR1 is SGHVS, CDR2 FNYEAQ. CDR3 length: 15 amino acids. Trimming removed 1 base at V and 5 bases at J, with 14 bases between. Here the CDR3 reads CASSLEAGGMETQYF. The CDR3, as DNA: TGTGCCAGCAGCTTAGAGGCAGGCGGTATGGAGACCCAGTACTTC.

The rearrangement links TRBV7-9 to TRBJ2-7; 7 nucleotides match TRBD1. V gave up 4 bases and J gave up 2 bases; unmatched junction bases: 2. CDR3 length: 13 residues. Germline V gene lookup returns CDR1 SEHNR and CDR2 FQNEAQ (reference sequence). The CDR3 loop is CASSWQGAYEQYF. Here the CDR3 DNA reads TGTGCCAGCAGCTGGCAGGGGGCCTACGAGCAGTACTTC.

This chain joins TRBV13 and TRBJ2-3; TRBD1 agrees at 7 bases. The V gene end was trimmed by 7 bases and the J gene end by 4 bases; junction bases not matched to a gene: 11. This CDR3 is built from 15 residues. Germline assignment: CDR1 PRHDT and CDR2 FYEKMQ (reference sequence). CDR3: CASTLTTGVADTQYF. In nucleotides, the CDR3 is TGTGCCAGCACGCTTACAACAGGGGTAGCAGATACGCAGTATTTT. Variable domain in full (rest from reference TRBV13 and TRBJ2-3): AAGVIQSPRHLIKEKRETATLKCYPIPRHDTVYWYQQGPGQDPQFLISFYEKMQSDKGSIPDRFSAQQFSDYHSELNMSSLELGDSALYFCASTLTTGVADTQYFGPGTRLTVL.

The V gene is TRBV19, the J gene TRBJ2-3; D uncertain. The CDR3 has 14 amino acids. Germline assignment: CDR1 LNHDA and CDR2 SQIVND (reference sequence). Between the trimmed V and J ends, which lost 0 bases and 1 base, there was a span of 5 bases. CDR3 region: CASSIDRGTDTQYF. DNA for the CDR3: TGTGCCAGTAGTATAGACCGGGGCACAGATACGCAGTATTTT.

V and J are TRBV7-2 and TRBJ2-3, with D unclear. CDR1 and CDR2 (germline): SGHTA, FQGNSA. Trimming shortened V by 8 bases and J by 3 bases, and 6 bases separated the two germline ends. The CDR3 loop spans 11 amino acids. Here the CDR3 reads CASWLTDTQYF. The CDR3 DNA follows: TGTGCCAGCTGGCTTACAGATACGCAGTATTTT.

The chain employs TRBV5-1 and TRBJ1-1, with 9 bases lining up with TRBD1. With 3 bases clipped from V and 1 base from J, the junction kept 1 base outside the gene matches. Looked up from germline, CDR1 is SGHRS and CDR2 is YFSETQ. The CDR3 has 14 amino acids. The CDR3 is CASSWDRENTEAFF. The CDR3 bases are TGCGCCAGCAGCTGGGACAGGGAGAACACTGAAGCTTTCTTT.

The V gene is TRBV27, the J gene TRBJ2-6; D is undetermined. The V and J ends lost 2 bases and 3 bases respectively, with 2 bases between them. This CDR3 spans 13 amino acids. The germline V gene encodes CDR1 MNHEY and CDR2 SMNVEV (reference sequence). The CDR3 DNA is TGTGCCAGCAGTTTAGGTGGGGCCAACGTCCTGACTTTC. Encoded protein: CASSLGGANVLTF.

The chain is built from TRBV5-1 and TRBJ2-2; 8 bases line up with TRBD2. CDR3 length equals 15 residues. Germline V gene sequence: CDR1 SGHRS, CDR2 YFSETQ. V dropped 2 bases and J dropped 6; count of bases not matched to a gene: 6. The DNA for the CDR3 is TGCGCCAGCAGCTTCGGGACTAGTACATCCGGGGAGCTGTTTTTT. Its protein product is CASSFGTSTSGELFF.

As DNA, the CDR3 is TGTGCCAGCAGTTTTTCTGACTCCGAGCAGTACTTC. Protein sequence: CASSFSDSEQYF. The V and J genes are TRBV27 and TRBJ2-7; unclear D gene. CDR3 length equals 12 residues. The ends were cut back, 3 bases at V and 6 bases at J, with 9 bases in the middle. Germline-derived CDR1 and CDR2 are MNHEY and SMNVEV (reference sequence).

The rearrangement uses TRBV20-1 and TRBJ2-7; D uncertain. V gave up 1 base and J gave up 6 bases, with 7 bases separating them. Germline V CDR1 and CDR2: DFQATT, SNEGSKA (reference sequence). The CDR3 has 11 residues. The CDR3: CSARVGIEQYF. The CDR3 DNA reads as TGCAGTGCTAGAGTGGGAATCGAGCAGTACTTC.

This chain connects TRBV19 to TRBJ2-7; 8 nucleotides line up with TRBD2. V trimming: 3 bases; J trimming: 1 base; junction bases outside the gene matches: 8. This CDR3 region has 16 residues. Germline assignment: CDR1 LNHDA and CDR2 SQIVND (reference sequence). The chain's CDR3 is CASSIVFGLASYEQYF. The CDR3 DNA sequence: TGTGCCAGTAGTATTGTCTTCGGACTAGCTTCCTACGAGCAGTACTTC.

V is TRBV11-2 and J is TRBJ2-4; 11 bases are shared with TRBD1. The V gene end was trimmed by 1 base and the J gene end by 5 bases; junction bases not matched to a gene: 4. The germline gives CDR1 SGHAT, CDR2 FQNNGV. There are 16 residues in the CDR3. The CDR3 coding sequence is TGTGCCAGCAGCTTAGGGACAGGGGGCCTTGAAAACATTCAGTACTTC. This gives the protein CASSLGTGGLENIQYF.

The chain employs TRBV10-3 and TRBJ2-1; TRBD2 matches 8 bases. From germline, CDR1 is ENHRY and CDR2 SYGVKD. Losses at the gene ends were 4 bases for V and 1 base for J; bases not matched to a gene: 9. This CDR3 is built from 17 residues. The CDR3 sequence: CAISGGGGLASYNEQFF. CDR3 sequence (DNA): TGTGCCATCAGTGGGGGGGGCGGACTAGCATCCTACAATGAGCAGTTCTTC.